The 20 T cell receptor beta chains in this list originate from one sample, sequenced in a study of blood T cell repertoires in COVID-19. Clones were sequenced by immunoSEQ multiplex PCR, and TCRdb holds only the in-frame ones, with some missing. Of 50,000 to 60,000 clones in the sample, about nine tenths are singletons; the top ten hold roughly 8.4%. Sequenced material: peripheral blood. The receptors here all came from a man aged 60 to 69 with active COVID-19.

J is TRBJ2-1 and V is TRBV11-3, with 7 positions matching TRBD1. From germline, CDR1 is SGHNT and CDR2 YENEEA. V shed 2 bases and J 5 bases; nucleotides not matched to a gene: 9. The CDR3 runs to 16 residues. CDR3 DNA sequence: TGTGCCAGCAGCTTACCCCCGGGCCAGGGGGACAATGAGCAGTTCTTC. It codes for CASSLPPGQGDNEQFF.

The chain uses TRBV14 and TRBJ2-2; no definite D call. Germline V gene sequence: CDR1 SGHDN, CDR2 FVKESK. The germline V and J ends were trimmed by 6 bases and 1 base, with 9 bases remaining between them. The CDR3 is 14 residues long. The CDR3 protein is CASRPTGNTGELFF. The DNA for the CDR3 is TGTGCCAGCAGGCCGACTGGGAACACCGGGGAGCTGTTTTTT. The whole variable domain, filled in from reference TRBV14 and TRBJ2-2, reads EAGVTQFPSHSVIEKGQTVTLRCDPISGHDNLYWYRRVMGKEIKFLLHFVKESKQDESGMPNNRFLAERTGGTYSTLKVQPAELEDSGVYFCASRPTGNTGELFFGEGSRLTVL.

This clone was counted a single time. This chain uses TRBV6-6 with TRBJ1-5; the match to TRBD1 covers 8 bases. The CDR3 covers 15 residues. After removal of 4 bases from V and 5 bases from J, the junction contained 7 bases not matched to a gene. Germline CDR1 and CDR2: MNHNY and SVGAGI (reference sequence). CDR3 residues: CASSSPDRADQPQHF. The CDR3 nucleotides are TGTGCCAGCAGTTCCCCGGACAGGGCTGATCAGCCCCAGCATTTT.

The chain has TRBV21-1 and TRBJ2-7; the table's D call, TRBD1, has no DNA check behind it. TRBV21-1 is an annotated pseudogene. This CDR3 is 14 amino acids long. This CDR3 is CASSRGQGSYEQYF. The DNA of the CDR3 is TGTGCCAGCAGCAGAGGACAGGGCTCCTACGAGCAGTACTTC.

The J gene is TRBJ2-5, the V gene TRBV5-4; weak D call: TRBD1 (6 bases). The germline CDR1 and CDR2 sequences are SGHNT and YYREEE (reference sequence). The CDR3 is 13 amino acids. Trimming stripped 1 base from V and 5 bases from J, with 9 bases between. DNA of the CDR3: TGTGCCAGCAGCTTGACAGGGTGGGAGACCCAGTACTTC. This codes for CASSLTGWETQYF.

The CDR3 DNA reads TGTGCCAGCAGCCACCGACTAGCGGGAGGTAACAATGAGCAGTTCTTC. Protein: CASSHRLAGGNNEQFF. The chain links TRBV3-1 (or the pseudogene TRBV3-2) to TRBJ2-1; TRBD2 matches 13 bases. CDR3 length equals 16 residues. With V trimmed by 3 bases and J by 5 bases, 4 bases remained unmatched. Germline V gene sequence: CDR1 LGHDT, CDR2 YNNKEL (reference sequence).

The chain's CDR3 is CASSLSSYNEQFF. The CDR3 DNA reads as TGCGCCAGTTCTTTGAGCTCCTACAATGAGCAGTTCTTC. The J gene is TRBJ2-1, the V gene TRBV5-1, with no clear D. V was clipped by 8 bases and J by 0 bases, with 9 bases between them. The CDR3 totals 13 residues. Germline V gene data show CDR1 as SGHRS and CDR2 as YFSETQ.

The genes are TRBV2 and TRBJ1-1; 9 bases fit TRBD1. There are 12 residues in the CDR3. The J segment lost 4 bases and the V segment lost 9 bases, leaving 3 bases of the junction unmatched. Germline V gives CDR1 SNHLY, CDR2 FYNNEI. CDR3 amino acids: CARGTGSTEAFF. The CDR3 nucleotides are TGTGCCAGGGGGACAGGGAGCACTGAAGCTTTCTTT. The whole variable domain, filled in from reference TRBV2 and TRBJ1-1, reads EPEVTQTPSHQVTQMGQEVILRCVPISNHLYFYWYRQILGQKVEFLVSFYNNEISEKSEIFDDQFSVERPDGSNFTLKIRSTKLEDSAMYFCARGTGSTEAFFGQGTRLTVV.

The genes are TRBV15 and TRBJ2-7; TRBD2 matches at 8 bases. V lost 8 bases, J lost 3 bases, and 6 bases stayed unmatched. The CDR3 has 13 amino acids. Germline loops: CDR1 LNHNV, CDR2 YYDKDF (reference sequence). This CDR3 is CATLLSGGYEQYF. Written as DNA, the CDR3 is TGTGCCACCCTTCTGAGCGGGGGCTACGAGCAGTACTTC.

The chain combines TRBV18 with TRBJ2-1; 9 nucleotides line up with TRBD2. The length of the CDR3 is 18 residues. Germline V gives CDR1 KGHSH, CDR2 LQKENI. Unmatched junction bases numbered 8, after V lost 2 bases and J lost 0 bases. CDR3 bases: TGTGCCAGCTCACCAGTTCTAGCGGGACTTACCTCCTACAATGAGCAGTTCTTC. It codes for CASSPVLAGLTSYNEQFF.

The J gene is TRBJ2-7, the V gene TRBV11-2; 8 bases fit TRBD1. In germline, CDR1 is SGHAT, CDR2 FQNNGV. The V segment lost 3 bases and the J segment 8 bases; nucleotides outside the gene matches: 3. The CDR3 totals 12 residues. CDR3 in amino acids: CASSLRTGKQYF. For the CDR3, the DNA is TGTGCCAGCAGCTTGCGGACAGGGAAGCAGTACTTC. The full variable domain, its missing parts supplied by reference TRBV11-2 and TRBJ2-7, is EAGVAQSPRYKIIEKRQSVAFWCNPISGHATLYWYQQILGQGPKLLIQFQNNGVVDDSQLPKDRFSAERLKGVDSTLKIQPAKLEDSAVYLCASSLRTGKQYFGPGTRLTVT.

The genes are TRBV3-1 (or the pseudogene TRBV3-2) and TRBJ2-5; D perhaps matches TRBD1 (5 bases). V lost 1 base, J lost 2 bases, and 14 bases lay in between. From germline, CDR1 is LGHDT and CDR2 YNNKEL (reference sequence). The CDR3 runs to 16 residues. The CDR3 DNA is TGTGCCAGCAGCCAAGTCAGGGAAGTTATGCAAGAGACCCAGTACTTC. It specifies CASSQVREVMQETQYF.

CDR3 coding DNA: TGTGCCAGCAGCTTGGGTAGTCTGGTAAAAGAGACCCAGTACTTC. It codes for CASSLGSLVKETQYF. The V gene is TRBV5-6, the J gene TRBJ2-5; no clear D. The CDR3 totals 15 residues. V was pared by 0 bases and J by 3 bases, with 12 bases between. The V gene's germline CDR1 is SGHDT and CDR2 YYEEEE.

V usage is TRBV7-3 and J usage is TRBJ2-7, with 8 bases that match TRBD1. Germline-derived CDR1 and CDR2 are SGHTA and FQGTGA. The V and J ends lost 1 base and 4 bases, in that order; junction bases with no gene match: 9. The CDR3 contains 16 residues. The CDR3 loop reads CASSLKGRQGIYEQYF. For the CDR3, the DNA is TGTGCCAGCAGCTTAAAGGGGAGACAGGGGATATACGAGCAGTACTTC.

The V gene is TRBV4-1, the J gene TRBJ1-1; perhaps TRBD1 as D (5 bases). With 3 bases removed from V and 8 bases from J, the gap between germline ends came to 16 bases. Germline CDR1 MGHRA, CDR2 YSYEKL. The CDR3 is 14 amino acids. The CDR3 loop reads CASSQPTRGDEAFF. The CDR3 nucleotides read TGCGCCAGCAGCCAGCCGACGCGGGGGGACGAAGCTTTCTTT.

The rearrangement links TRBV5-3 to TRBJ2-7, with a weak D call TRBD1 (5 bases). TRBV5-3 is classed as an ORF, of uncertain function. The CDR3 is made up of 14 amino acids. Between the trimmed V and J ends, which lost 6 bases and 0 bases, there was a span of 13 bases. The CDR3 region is CARTTLQGSYEQYF. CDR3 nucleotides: TGTGCCAGAACCACCCTGCAGGGCTCCTACGAGCAGTACTTC.

CDR3 DNA sequence: TGTGCCAGCATGAGGGAGGACTACAATGAGCAGTTCTTC. This encodes CASMREDYNEQFF. The chain couples TRBV12-3 or TRBV12-4 to TRBJ2-1, with D possibly TRBD2 on 6 matching bases. This CDR3 has 13 residues. The V end was cut by 7 bases, the J end by 3 bases, with 10 bases between.

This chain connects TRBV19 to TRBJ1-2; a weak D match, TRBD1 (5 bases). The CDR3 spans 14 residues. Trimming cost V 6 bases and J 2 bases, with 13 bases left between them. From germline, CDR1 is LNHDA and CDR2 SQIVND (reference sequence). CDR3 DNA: TGTGCCAGTAGACCCGGGACTGCCAACTATGGCTACACCTTC. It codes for CASRPGTANYGYTF.

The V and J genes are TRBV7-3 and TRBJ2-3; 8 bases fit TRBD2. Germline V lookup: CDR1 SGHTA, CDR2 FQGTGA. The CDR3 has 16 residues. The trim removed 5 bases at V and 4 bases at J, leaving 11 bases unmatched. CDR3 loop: CASSPRVSGSSDTQYF. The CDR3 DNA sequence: TGTGCCAGCAGCCCCCGGGTGAGCGGGAGTTCAGATACGCAGTATTTT. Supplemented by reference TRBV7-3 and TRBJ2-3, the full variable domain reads GAGVSQTPSNKVTEKGKYVELRCDPISGHTALYWYRQSLGQGPEFLIYFQGTGAADDSGLPNDRFFAVRPEGSVSTLKIQRTERGDSAVYLCASSPRVSGSSDTQYFGPGTRLTVL.

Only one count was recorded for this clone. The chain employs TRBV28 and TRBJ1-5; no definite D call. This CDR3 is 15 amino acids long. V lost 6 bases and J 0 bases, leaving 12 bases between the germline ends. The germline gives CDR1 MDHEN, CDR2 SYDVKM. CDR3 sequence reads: CASRREFFSNQPQHF. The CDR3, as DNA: TGTGCCAGCAGGCGGGAGTTTTTTAGCAATCAGCCCCAGCATTTT.